At least ten counts were recorded for the clone carrying this T cell receptor beta chain. Unique molecular identifiers tagged individual cDNA molecules. TCRdb ran MiXCR on the 5' RACE reads and lists one entry per CDR3 protein. The data show 35,000 to 50,000 distinct CDR3 sequences, with around 6% seen just once and around 12% held by the top ten. These data originate in a study of early T cells in non-severe SARS-CoV-2 infection. Germline V gene sequence: CDR1 SGHRS, CDR2 YFSETQ. With 4 bases clipped from V and 4 bases from J, the junction kept 7 bases outside the gene matches. This CDR3 has 15 residues.

The chain is built from TRBV5-1 and TRBJ2-2; 7 nucleotides line up with TRBD1. The sequence derives from an adult who was a healthcare worker with PCR-confirmed SARS-CoV-2 infection or an uninfected control (not recorded which). Sequenced: whole blood. The CDR3 reads CASSARQGGTGELFF. CDR3 in DNA: TGCGCCAGCAGCGCGCGACAGGGTGGCACCGGGGAGCTGTTTTTT.